What follows is one TCR beta chain and its context. The antigen is unknown. This specimen belongs to a study of B cell selection in AIRE deficiency. Study-wide results and limits: Shorter CDR3s marked shared Treg sequences, biased toward few non-templated insertions. AIRE-deficient Tconv and Treg repertoires matched healthy donors in TCRBV, CDR3 length, diversity.

In the source study's methods: Treg pools: approximately 60,000 distinct patient, approximately 92,000 donor TCRbeta sequences. The protocol was immunoSEQ multiplex PCR, while the TCRdb copy is restricted to in-frame clones and leaves out a portion. The DNA gave D and trimming, while V, J and clone size come from that table. The table has 20,000 to 25,000 clones, about nine tenths seen once; the top ten hold 1.4%. Regulatory T cells were sorted as CD4+CD25hiCD127low/negative. Unrelated healthy donors provided the controls. The J segment lost 1 base and the V segment lost 2 bases, leaving 3 bases of the junction unmatched. Germline V CDR1 and CDR2: SEHNR, FQNEAQ (reference sequence). This CDR3 is 16 amino acids long.

The V and J genes are TRBV7-9 and TRBJ2-4; 9 bases map to TRBD1. Sequencing was carried out using CD4+CD25+ Tregs sorted from PBMCs. The sequence was collected from a human donor in good health. CDR3 loop: CASSLKTGGAKNIQYF. The CDR3 nucleotides are TGTGCCAGCAGCTTAAAGACAGGGGGGGCCAAAAACATTCAGTACTTC.